This TCR beta chain was sequenced during a study of T cell repertoires in cytomegalovirus infection. Whole-study results and caveats: CMV-specific HLA-C-restricted TCR beta clonotypes dominated the ex vivo response.

This clonotype was seen repeatedly, ten times or more. Antigen unknown. TCRdb recomputed calls from the reads with MiXCR, one row per CDR3 protein. In the table there are about 360,000 distinct CDR3 sequences, 15% to 20% of which are singletons. The CDR3 is 15 residues long. V lost 6 bases, J lost 1 base, and 15 bases lay in between. The source of this sequence is a human donor in good health (CMV status not recorded). Some clones in this sample may be carry-over from other donors' samples. V usage is TRBV12-3 or TRBV12-4 and J usage is TRBJ1-1, with no clear D. What was sequenced was PBMCs. This chain's CDR3 is CASSPIWQENTEAFF. The CDR3 bases are TGTGCCAGCAGCCCTATATGGCAAGAGAACACTGAAGCTTTCTTT.